Presented here are 32 T cell receptor beta chains from one specimen sequenced in a study of identical twins. TCRdb re-called the 5' RACE reads through MiXCR, storing one row per CDR3 protein. The table records around 490,000 distinct CDR3 sequences, 20% to 25% of them present only once. These data were likewise used in another study, on yellow fever vaccine responses in identical twins.

Source material: CD4+ T cells sorted from blood. These receptor sequences come from a woman aged 18-35 years in good health.

This clonotype was found a few times. The chain recombines TRBV20-1 with TRBJ1-1; D ambiguous. The germline V and J ends were trimmed by 2 bases and 2 bases, with 3 bases remaining between them. The CDR3 has 11 amino acids. Germline CDR1 is DFQATT and CDR2 is SNEGSKA (reference sequence). CDR3 amino acids: CSARPNTEAFF. The CDR3 DNA follows: TGCAGTGCTAGACCAAACACTGAAGCTTTCTTT.

This clonotype was observed at least ten times. The V and J genes are TRBV7-8 and TRBJ2-5; D may correspond to TRBD1 or TRBD2 (5 bases each). CDR3 length: 13 amino acids. V was pared by 4 bases and J by 5 bases, with 11 bases between. Germline V gives CDR1 SGHVS, CDR2 FQNEAQ. The chain's CDR3 is CASSSRWGETQYF. The CDR3 nucleotides read TGTGCCAGCAGCTCCCGCTGGGGGGAGACCCAGTACTTC.

This chain joins TRBV7-9 and TRBJ2-7; 9 bases align to TRBD1. Germline lookup yields CDR1 SEHNR and CDR2 FQNEAQ (reference sequence). This CDR3 spans 15 amino acids. The junction had 8 bases not matched to a gene; V was cut back by 5 bases and J by 3 bases. The CDR3 DNA is TGTGCCAGCAGCCACACCGGGACAGGGCACTACGAGCAGTACTTC. It codes for CASSHTGTGHYEQYF.

This clonotype was seen more than once but under ten times. The chain links TRBV7-9 to TRBJ1-1, with D unresolved. There are 13 residues in the CDR3. The germline V gene encodes CDR1 SEHNR and CDR2 FQNEAQ (reference sequence). The V end lost 1 base, the J end lost 3 bases, and 6 bases lay between the germline ends. The CDR3 region has the DNA TGTGCCAGCAGCTTAGAGGAGTACACTGAAGCTTTCTTT. It specifies CASSLEEYTEAFF.

This clonotype was seen ten or more times. The genes are TRBV6-1 and TRBJ2-6; the match to TRBD1 covers 9 bases. V lost 5 bases, J lost 0 bases, and 5 bases stayed unmatched. This CDR3 is built from 17 residues. The germline V gene encodes CDR1 MNHNS and CDR2 SASEGT. CDR3 region: CASSHGQGNSGANVLTF. DNA for the CDR3: TGTGCCAGCAGTCATGGACAGGGGAACTCTGGGGCCAACGTCCTGACTTTC.

This clonotype is a singleton in its sample. The chain combines TRBV7-8 with TRBJ2-7; 7 positions agree with TRBD2. This CDR3 has 17 residues. J was trimmed by 2 bases and V by 1 base; bases with no gene match: 11. Per the germline V gene, CDR1 is SGHVS and CDR2 is FQNEAQ. CDR3 in DNA: TGTGCCAGCAGCTTAGATGGCGGGAGATATTTCCCCTACGAGCAGTACTTC. It translates to CASSLDGGRYFPYEQYF. The full variable domain, its missing parts supplied by reference TRBV7-8 and TRBJ2-7, is GAGVSQSPRYKVAKRGQDVALRCDPISGHVSLFWYQQALGQGPEFLTYFQNEAQLDKSGLPSDRFFAERPEGSVSTLKIQRTQQEDSAVYLCASSLDGGRYFPYEQYFGPGTRLTVT.

The table lists this clonotype with a few counts. The chain couples TRBV12-3 or TRBV12-4 to TRBJ2-3, with D possibly matching TRBD1 (6 bases). CDR3 length equals 14 residues. Trimming shortened V by 6 bases and J by 0 bases, and 10 bases separated the two germline ends. In nucleotides, the CDR3 is TGTGCCAGCAGCGGGACATATAGCACAGATACGCAGTATTTT. The encoded protein is CASSGTYSTDTQYF.

The chain employs TRBV28 and TRBJ1-1; perhaps TRBD1 as D (5 bases). The CDR3 contains 14 residues. Germline V gene sequence: CDR1 MDHEN, CDR2 SYDVKM. V was cut by 7 bases and J by 0 bases, with 12 bases left in between. CDR3 protein: CASNAGLVNTEAFF. The CDR3 coding sequence is TGTGCCAGCAACGCAGGGTTGGTGAACACTGAAGCTTTCTTT.

At least ten counts were recorded for this clonotype. The CDR3 is CASSRLDTQYF. The CDR3 DNA reads TGCGCCAGCAGCCGCTTGGATACGCAGTATTTT. This chain links TRBV5-1 with TRBJ2-3; D gene uncertain. From germline, CDR1 is SGHRS and CDR2 YFSETQ. Trimming pared 4 bases from V and 6 bases from J, leaving 6 bases between. There are 11 residues in the CDR3.

V and J are TRBV3-1 and TRBJ2-1; D remains unclear. Between the trimmed V and J ends, which lost 2 bases and 5 bases, there was a span of 13 bases. The CDR3 contains 15 residues. The germline V gene encodes CDR1 LGHDT and CDR2 YNNKEL (reference sequence). In DNA, the CDR3 is TGTGCCAGCAGCCAATCCCGGAGAACCCACAATGAGCAGTTCTTC. Protein: CASSQSRRTHNEQFF.

The table lists this clonotype with a few counts. J is TRBJ2-2 and V is TRBV10-3, with a possible D match to TRBD1 (6 bases). CDR3 size: 16 residues. V lost 4 bases and J 6 bases, leaving 18 bases between the germline ends. Per germline, CDR1 ENHRY and CDR2 SYGVKD. This CDR3 reads CAISASLGGAAGELFF. In DNA, the CDR3 is TGTGCCATCAGTGCTAGTTTAGGGGGAGCCGCCGGGGAGCTGTTTTTT.

This clonotype was seen a few times. This chain links TRBV12-3 or TRBV12-4 with TRBJ2-1, with D uncertain. The CDR3 has 16 residues. The V end lost 5 bases, the J end lost 0 bases, and 14 bases lay between the germline ends. The CDR3 here is CASSEVRRTSYNEQFF. The CDR3 DNA reads TGTGCCAGCAGTGAGGTTCGGCGGACCTCCTACAATGAGCAGTTCTTC.

The chain links TRBV4-1 to TRBJ2-1; 12 positions agree with TRBD2. Germline CDR1 is MGHRA and CDR2 is YSYEKL. This CDR3 region has 15 residues. V trimming: 1 base; J trimming: 5 bases; junction bases outside the gene matches: 0. CDR3 nucleotides: TGCGCCAGCAGCCAAGGGACTAGCGGGGACAATGAGCAGTTCTTC. Amino acid sequence: CASSQGTSGDNEQFF.

This clonotype was seen only a few times. V usage is TRBV20-1 and J usage is TRBJ1-1; D unresolved. Germline V gene data show CDR1 as DFQATT and CDR2 as SNEGSKA (reference sequence). The germline V and J ends were trimmed by 2 bases and 4 bases, with 17 bases remaining between them. The CDR3 loop spans 15 amino acids. CDR3 in amino acids: CSARPRGLLGTEAFF. In DNA, the CDR3 is TGCAGTGCTAGACCCCGTGGGCTGCTAGGCACTGAAGCTTTCTTT.

This clonotype occurred a few times. V and J are TRBV29-1 and TRBJ1-2; D unclear. V lost 2 bases and J lost 8, with 12 bases in between. The CDR3 has 12 amino acids. CDR1 SQVTM and CDR2 ANQGSEA come from the germline V gene. The CDR3 is CSVENLHRGYTF. Written as DNA, the CDR3 is TGCAGCGTTGAAAACCTACATCGGGGCTACACCTTC.

A few counts support this clonotype. V and J are TRBV18 and TRBJ2-3, with D hard to call. This CDR3 has 15 residues. CDR1 is KGHSH, CDR2 LQKENI, per germline. The V and J ends lost 5 bases and 2 bases respectively, with 14 bases between them. As DNA, the CDR3 is TGTGCCAGCTCAGGACCGGGTTCGGACACAGATACGCAGTATTTT. It codes for CASSGPGSDTDTQYF.

This clonotype appeared a few times. The CDR3 protein is CASSLSWGANEQFF. The CDR3 bases are TGTGCCAGCAGTCTCTCCTGGGGGGCAAATGAGCAGTTCTTC. The rearrangement joins TRBV27 to TRBJ2-1; D is possibly TRBD1 or TRBD2 (6 bases each). The germline V gene has CDR1 MNHEY and CDR2 SMNVEV (reference sequence). V was trimmed by 5 bases and J by 7 bases, leaving 15 bases between them. The CDR3 extends over 14 amino acids.

The chain employs TRBV24-1 and TRBJ1-5; D not certain. The V and J ends lost 5 bases and 4 bases respectively, with 5 bases between them. This CDR3 comprises 12 residues. Germline CDR1 is KGHDR and CDR2 is SFDVKD. The CDR3 here is CATSGPNQPQHF. Written as DNA, the CDR3 is TGTGCCACCAGTGGTCCAAATCAGCCCCAGCATTTT.

The chain carries TRBV12-3 or TRBV12-4 and TRBJ2-1; possibly TRBD2 for D (5 bases). The length of the CDR3 is 14 residues. V was cut by 5 bases and J by 6 bases, with 14 bases left in between. The CDR3 DNA follows: TGTGCCAGCAGTGGGCGGGCATGGACCAATGAGCAGTTCTTC. Translating it yields CASSGRAWTNEQFF.

This clonotype was picked up a small number of times. The CDR3 DNA follows: TGTGCCAGCAGATACGGACGGGGAGAGTATGGCTACACCTTC. Its protein is CASRYGRGEYGYTF. The gene calls are TRBV6-5 and TRBJ1-2, with D unresolved. CDR1 MNHEY and CDR2 SVGAGI come from the germline V gene. This CDR3 has 14 residues. Trimming took off 6 bases at V and 5 bases at J, with 16 bases between the two ends.

CDR3 region: CASSILAGWGEQYF. The CDR3 DNA is TGTGCCAGCAGCATCCTAGCGGGATGGGGCGAGCAGTACTTC. The rearrangement joins TRBV11-2 to TRBJ2-7, with 9 positions matching TRBD2. V shed 5 bases and J 6 bases; nucleotides not matched to a gene: 8. The CDR3 runs to 14 residues. Germline V gives CDR1 SGHAT, CDR2 FQNNGV.

This clonotype was detected only a few times. V and J are TRBV5-8 and TRBJ1-6, with D unclear. The CDR3 has 15 residues. CDR1 and CDR2 (germline): SGHTS, YDEGEE. V dropped 1 base and J dropped 6 bases, with 11 bases sitting between them. The CDR3 here is CASSLSGRVNSPLHF. The CDR3, as DNA: TGTGCCAGCAGCTTGTCTGGCAGAGTTAATTCACCCCTCCACTTT.

The rearrangement uses TRBV12-3 or TRBV12-4 and TRBJ2-1; either TRBD1 or TRBD2 may fit D (5 bases each). V lost 6 bases to trimming and J lost 4 bases, with 13 bases between them. The CDR3 length is 14 residues. CDR3 sequence reads: CASRPGTLYNEQFF. In DNA form, the CDR3 reads TGTGCCAGCAGGCCCGGGACCTTATACAATGAGCAGTTCTTC.

This clonotype showed up just a few times. The rearrangement joins TRBV25-1 to TRBJ1-5, with TRBD1 as a possible D gene (5 bases). Germline CDR1 reads MGHDK; CDR2 reads SYGVNS. CDR3 length: 14 amino acids. The V gene lost 4 bases and the J gene lost 2 bases, with 9 bases spanning the gap. The CDR3 DNA sequence: TGTGCCAGCAGTGCCGTAGGGGGCAATCAGCCCCAGCATTTT. It encodes CASSAVGGNQPQHF.

This clonotype was observed many times. CDR3 coding DNA: TGCAGTGCTAGTAAATTAGCGGGAGAAGATACGCAGTATTTT. Its translation: CSASKLAGEDTQYF. The chain combines TRBV20-1 with TRBJ2-3; 9 bases are a match to TRBD2. Germline V gene lookup returns CDR1 DFQATT and CDR2 SNEGSKA (reference sequence). Trimming took 3 bases from V and 5 from J; bases not matched to a gene: 6. The CDR3 runs to 14 residues.

This clonotype appeared a few times. This chain links TRBV3-1 with TRBJ1-4; no clear D. Germline CDR1 and CDR2: LGHDT and YNNKEL (reference sequence). Trimming left V 2 bases short and J 0 bases short, with 19 bases between. This CDR3 is 19 amino acids long. CDR3 in DNA: TGTGCCAGCAGCCAAAGGTCCCTGGGGATCCGAGCAACTAATGAAAAACTGTTTTTT. This gives the protein CASSQRSLGIRATNEKLFF.

Here the CDR3 DNA reads TGTGCCACCAGTGATTTGCCTAGCGGCACAGATACGCAGTATTTT. Its translation is CATSDLPSGTDTQYF. The chain has TRBV24-1 and TRBJ2-3; D might be TRBD2 (6 bases). The CDR3 is 15 amino acids. CDR1 KGHDR and CDR2 SFDVKD come from the germline V gene. V lost 0 bases to trimming and J lost 1 base, with 7 bases between them.

The chain joins TRBV5-1 to TRBJ2-2; 8 bases match TRBD1. Germline assignment: CDR1 SGHRS and CDR2 YFSETQ. The CDR3 has 15 amino acids. The junction had 8 bases not matched to a gene; V was cut back by 8 bases and J by 2 bases. CDR3 in amino acids: CASGQGAVNTGELFF. CDR3 DNA: TGCGCCAGTGGACAGGGAGCGGTTAACACCGGGGAGCTGTTTTTT.

The chain carries TRBV24-1 and TRBJ2-1; D remains ambiguous. V was clipped by 4 bases and J by 6 bases, with 12 bases between them. Germline assignment: CDR1 KGHDR and CDR2 SFDVKD. The CDR3 is made up of 14 amino acids. For the CDR3, the DNA is TGTGCCACCAGTGACCCGCCCCTAAGCAATGAGCAGTTCTTC. It specifies CATSDPPLSNEQFF.

The chain couples TRBV20-1 to TRBJ2-7; TRBD1 agrees at 7 bases. The CDR3 extends over 15 amino acids. V gave up 3 bases and J gave up 1 base; unmatched junction bases: 9. The germline V gene encodes CDR1 DFQATT and CDR2 SNEGSKA (reference sequence). CDR3 sequence: CSARNPGTDSYEQYF. The CDR3 bases are TGCAGTGCTAGGAACCCAGGGACAGATTCCTACGAGCAGTACTTC.

J is TRBJ1-3 and V is TRBV7-2; D gene uncertain. CDR1 and CDR2 (germline): SGHTA, FQGNSA. Trimming cost V 3 bases and J 1 base, with 7 bases left between them. The CDR3 loop spans 14 amino acids. The CDR3 DNA sequence: TGTGCCAGCAGCTTCATGGGTTCTGGAAACACCATATATTTT. Amino acid sequence: CASSFMGSGNTIYF.

V is TRBV18 and J is TRBJ2-3; 7 nucleotides line up with TRBD2. V shed 3 bases, J shed 4 bases, and the junction held 7 bases outside the gene matches. Germline V gives CDR1 KGHSH, CDR2 LQKENI. This CDR3 region has 15 residues. CDR3 in DNA: TGTGCCAGCTCACCCCAGGGCCGGGGGGCAGATACGCAGTATTTT. This sequence encodes CASSPQGRGADTQYF.